This T cell receptor beta chain is drawn from a study of T cells in Graves' hyperthyroidism and ophthalmopathy. The sample holds many counts of this clonotype. Not enrolled were patients with uncontrolled infection, other autoimmune disease, pregnancy or lactation. Thyroid ultrasound and orbital computed tomography, with clinical symptoms and serum thyroxine and TRAb, informed diagnoses. PBMCs were collected from an approximately 9.3 ml volume of fresh peripheral blood. Trimming removed 2 bases at V and 3 bases at J, with 17 bases between. The germline V gene encodes CDR1 MDHEN and CDR2 SYDVKM. CDR3 size: 16 residues. RNA transcripts were the template for amplifying TCR beta CDR3 regions. The study used the HTBI primer set for a first-round RT-PCR of the TCR CDR3. TCRdb re-analysed the multiplex PCR reads in MiXCR, keeping a single row per CDR3 protein. The data hold fewer than 450,000 distinct CDR3 sequences, with more than 13% observed a single time.

The sequence was obtained from a man aged 45 to 65 with Graves' ophthalmopathy. The sequencing sample was made of blood. This chain links TRBV28 with TRBJ2-7; D may be TRBD1 or TRBD2 (6 bases each). The CDR3 loop reads CASSLLLGGSGYEQYF. The DNA of the CDR3 is TGTGCCAGCAGTTTACTTCTCGGGGGCTCCGGCTACGAGCAGTACTTC.